The 29 T cell receptor beta chains listed next were all sequenced from one sample in a study of early T cells in non-severe SARS-CoV-2 infection. TCRdb called the 5' RACE reads again in MiXCR, with one record for every CDR3 protein. This repertoire shows around 59,000 distinct CDR3 sequences, around 12% found once; its top ten account for about 4%. Sequenced sample: whole blood. Receptors originate from an adult who was a healthcare worker with PCR-confirmed SARS-CoV-2 infection or an uninfected control (not recorded which).

Many counts were recorded for this clonotype. This chain connects TRBV12-3 or TRBV12-4 to TRBJ2-5; D assignment may be TRBD1 or TRBD2 (6 bases each). Trimming shortened V by 10 bases and J by 5 bases, and 26 bases separated the two germline ends. CDR3 length: 16 amino acids. CDR3 region: CATAGRAGHYVETQYF. The CDR3 DNA is TGTGCCACCGCCGGCCGTGCGGGACATTACGTGGAGACCCAGTACTTC.

The sample holds a few counts of this clonotype. This chain connects TRBV29-1 to TRBJ2-5, with D perhaps matching TRBD2 (6 bases). The CDR3 runs 12 residues. The V gene lost 7 bases and the J gene lost 7 bases, with 16 bases spanning the gap. Germline V CDR1 and CDR2: SQVTM, ANQGSEA. The CDR3 DNA reads TGCAGCGCGGGGGACGCCCAACGGACCCAGTACTTC. This codes for CSAGDAQRTQYF.

This clonotype was counted many times. The chain couples TRBV5-1 to TRBJ2-2; tentatively, D is TRBD2 (6 bases). V was trimmed by 7 bases and J by 1 base, leaving 14 bases between them. CDR3 size: 15 residues. Germline assignment: CDR1 SGHRS and CDR2 YFSETQ. The CDR3 sequence is CASGPLSGNTGELFF. CDR3 bases: TGCGCCAGCGGGCCCCTTAGCGGGAACACCGGGGAGCTGTTTTTT.

The sample holds a few counts of this clonotype. The chain links TRBV7-8 to TRBJ2-2; the D call may be TRBD1 or TRBD2 (6 bases each). Germline assignment: CDR1 SGHVS and CDR2 FQNEAQ. This CDR3 is built from 15 residues. V lost 1 base and J lost 5, with 11 bases in between. The CDR3 coding sequence is TGTGCCAGCAGCTTAGTGGGGGGCACTACCGGGGAGCTGTTTTTT. Its translation is CASSLVGGTTGELFF.

At least ten counts were recorded for this clonotype. The chain uses TRBV28 and TRBJ1-1; D gene unclear. Germline V CDR1 and CDR2: MDHEN, SYDVKM. Trimming took off 5 bases at V and 12 bases at J, with 7 bases between the two ends. The CDR3 is 9 residues long. This chain's CDR3 is CASSPPPFF. The CDR3 DNA follows: TGTGCCAGCAGTCCCCCCCCTTTCTTT.

This clonotype was seen only a few times. The gene calls are TRBV27 and TRBJ2-5; D is ambiguous. Germline assignment: CDR1 MNHEY and CDR2 SMNVEV (reference sequence). The CDR3 has 14 residues. V shed 2 bases and J shed 3 bases, with 10 bases lying between them. The CDR3 nucleotides read TGTGCCAGCAGTTTAGAACAGCGAAAAGAGACCCAGTACTTC. Translated, it gives CASSLEQRKETQYF.

In its sample, this clonotype was seen once. The chain uses TRBV4-2 and TRBJ2-7; D may correspond to TRBD1 or TRBD2 (6 bases each). Germline values: CDR1 LGHNA, CDR2 YNFKEQ. This CDR3 spans 15 amino acids. V was cut by 4 bases and J by 0 bases, with 13 bases left in between. CDR3 DNA: TGTGCCAGCAGCCGGGCAGGGGACTCCTCCTACGAGCAGTACTTC. Residues: CASSRAGDSSYEQYF.

In its sample, this clonotype was seen many times. The chain links TRBV7-9 to TRBJ2-7; D remains ambiguous. The CDR3 consists of 15 residues. Per germline, CDR1 SEHNR and CDR2 FQNEAQ (reference sequence). V shed 1 base and J shed 3 bases, with 13 bases lying between them. CDR3 sequence (DNA): TGTGCCAGCAGCTTAGGGACGGCAGCCAGCTACGAGCAGTACTTC. It specifies CASSLGTAASYEQYF.

This clonotype appeared a few times. At one end, the junction sequence differs from germline, possibly due to a read error. The chain combines TRBV14 with TRBJ2-2; no firm D call. This CDR3 is 14 amino acids long. Germline-derived CDR1 and CDR2 are SGHDN and FVKESK. The CDR3 DNA sequence: TGTGCCAGCAGCAAAGAGCCGAACACCGGGGAGCTGTTTTTT. Protein product: CASSKEPNTGELFF.

The gene calls are TRBV7-2 and TRBJ1-6; D remains unclear. Trimming removed 6 bases from V and 8 bases from J, with 8 bases in between. The CDR3 has 12 amino acids. CDR1 is SGHTA and CDR2 is FQGNSA in the germline V gene. CDR3 in amino acids: CASRQGDSPLHF. The CDR3 region has the DNA TGTGCCAGCAGACAAGGAGATTCACCCCTCCACTTT.

This clonotype was seen more than once but under ten times. The chain links TRBV3-1 to TRBJ2-7; no definite D call. Per the germline V gene, CDR1 is LGHDT and CDR2 is YNNKEL (reference sequence). The V end lost 1 base, the J end lost 4 bases, and 5 bases lay between the germline ends. The CDR3 contains 12 residues. In DNA, the CDR3 is TGTGCCAGCAGCCAAGGTACTTACGAGCAGTACTTC. As protein: CASSQGTYEQYF.

This clonotype was counted many times. V gene TRBV5-4 combines with J gene TRBJ2-3; 13 bases align to TRBD2. Germline V gene sequence: CDR1 SGHNT, CDR2 YYREEE (reference sequence). V shed 4 bases, J shed 7 bases, and the junction held 6 bases outside the gene matches. The CDR3 spans 15 residues. In DNA form, the CDR3 reads TGTGCCAGCAGCCGGACTAGCGGGAGTAAGAATACGCAGTATTTT. Translation: CASSRTSGSKNTQYF.

The chain combines TRBV20-1 with TRBJ2-7; TRBD1 might be the D (5 bases). V lost 5 bases, J lost 9 bases, and 11 bases lay in between. CDR3 length: 10 amino acids. Germline assignment: CDR1 DFQATT and CDR2 SNEGSKA (reference sequence). The CDR3 protein is CSAPLGVQYF. CDR3 DNA: TGCAGTGCTCCTCTAGGGGTGCAGTACTTC.

There are many counts of this clonotype. This chain joins TRBV19 and TRBJ1-2, with D perhaps TRBD1 (5 bases). CDR3 size: 14 residues. V was trimmed by 3 bases and J by 2 bases, leaving 10 bases between them. CDR1 LNHDA and CDR2 SQIVND come from the germline V gene (reference sequence). The CDR3 loop reads CASSIGDDNYGYTF. Here the CDR3 DNA reads TGTGCCAGTAGTATCGGGGACGACAACTATGGCTACACCTTC.

The chain links TRBV19 to TRBJ2-1, with no clear D. The V gene's germline CDR1 is LNHDA and CDR2 SQIVND (reference sequence). Deletions cut 0 bases from V and 10 bases from J, with 13 bases between. The CDR3 length is 14 residues. The CDR3 loop reads CASSIDPLGQEQFF. CDR3 bases: TGTGCCAGTAGTATAGACCCCCTAGGGCAAGAGCAGTTCTTC.

This clonotype ranks as medium-sized. This chain links TRBV29-1 with TRBJ2-7; D is perhaps TRBD1 (7 bases). This CDR3 contains 14 residues. From germline, CDR1 is SQVTM and CDR2 ANQGSEA. V lost 0 bases and J lost 5, with 14 bases in between. For the CDR3, the DNA is TGCAGCGTTGAAGATGACCAGGGGGGAGACGAGCAGTACTTC. Residues: CSVEDDQGGDEQYF.

This chain connects TRBV10-3 to TRBJ2-1, with 7 bases that match TRBD2. The V segment lost 3 bases and the J segment 7 bases; nucleotides outside the gene matches: 12. CDR1 is ENHRY, CDR2 SYGVKD, per germline. The CDR3 is 16 amino acids. The CDR3 DNA follows: TGTGCCATCAGTGATGGTGAGCGGGGAGTAGTAAATGAGCAGTTCTTC. Protein product: CAISDGERGVVNEQFF.

This clonotype has ten or more counts. This chain links TRBV7-9 with TRBJ2-1, with 12 bases matching TRBD2. The CDR3 is made up of 18 amino acids. Germline lookup yields CDR1 SEHNR and CDR2 FQNEAQ (reference sequence). The V gene end was trimmed by 5 bases and the J gene end by 6 bases; junction bases not matched to a gene: 14. The CDR3 region has the DNA TGTGCCAGCAGCCCTGATAGGCTAGCGGGAGGGTTCCTCAATGAGCAGTTCTTC. Its protein product is CASSPDRLAGGFLNEQFF.

This clonotype came up a few times. The chain is built from TRBV10-3 and TRBJ2-3; the D gene is possibly TRBD1 (5 bases). The CDR3 extends over 13 amino acids. V was shortened by 2 bases and J by 4 bases, with 7 bases between the two germline ends. Germline assignment: CDR1 ENHRY and CDR2 SYGVKD. The CDR3 DNA reads TGTGCCATCAGTGAGGCAGGGCCAGATACGCAGTATTTT. This codes for CAISEAGPDTQYF.

This clonotype was seen many times. The chain employs TRBV28 and TRBJ2-3, with TRBD2 as a possible D gene (6 bases). The CDR3 is made up of 12 amino acids. Trimming left V 7 bases short and J 1 base short, with 6 bases between. CDR1 is MDHEN, CDR2 SYDVKM, per germline. In DNA form, the CDR3 reads TGTGCCAGCACGGGGGGCACAGATACGCAGTATTTT. This codes for CASTGGTDTQYF.

In its sample, this clonotype was seen many times. The V gene is TRBV2, the J gene TRBJ1-2, with D possibly matching TRBD1 (6 bases). Germline V gives CDR1 SNHLY, CDR2 FYNNEI. This CDR3 is built from 14 residues. V shed 7 bases and J shed 4 bases, with 16 bases lying between them. The CDR3: CASNLQGTSYGYTF. CDR3 DNA sequence: TGTGCCAGCAACCTTCAGGGGACAAGCTATGGCTACACCTTC.

The table lists this clonotype with many counts. The V call is TRBV28, the J call TRBJ2-3; 7 bases align to TRBD2. Per the germline V gene, CDR1 is MDHEN and CDR2 is SYDVKM. This CDR3 is 14 amino acids long. Germline trimming cut 6 bases from V and 3 bases from J; bases unmatched to any gene: 6. The CDR3 here is CASRGWRETDTQYF. The CDR3 bases are TGTGCCAGCAGAGGGTGGCGGGAGACAGATACGCAGTATTTT.

This clonotype was seen a handful of times. V is TRBV29-1 and J is TRBJ2-1; D may correspond to TRBD1 or TRBD2 (5 bases each). CDR3 size: 13 residues. The V end lost 1 base, the J end lost 2 bases, and 6 bases lay between the germline ends. CDR1 is SQVTM and CDR2 is ANQGSEA in the germline V gene. This CDR3 is CSVEGGAYNEQFF. The CDR3 region has the DNA TGCAGCGTTGAAGGAGGGGCCTACAATGAGCAGTTCTTC.

This clonotype showed up just a few times. This chain uses TRBV6-5 with TRBJ1-3, with a possible D match to TRBD1 (5 bases). CDR3 length: 17 residues. Germline values: CDR1 MNHEY, CDR2 SVGAGI. V was clipped by 6 bases and J by 0 bases, with 18 bases between them. The CDR3 is CASRTQGPSSSGNTIYF. In nucleotides, the CDR3 is TGTGCCAGCAGGACCCAGGGACCTTCGAGCTCTGGAAACACCATATATTTT.

The J gene is TRBJ2-2, the V gene TRBV27; D tentatively fits TRBD1 or TRBD2 (5 bases each). Germline CDR1 MNHEY, CDR2 SMNVEV (reference sequence). V was trimmed by 7 bases and J by 7 bases, leaving 13 bases between them. The CDR3 sequence is 13 residues long. The CDR3 DNA sequence: TGTGCCAGCACCCTCAGAGGGGACGGGGAGCTGTTTTTT. The encoded protein is CASTLRGDGELFF.

This chain connects TRBV6-5 to TRBJ2-7, with D unclear. This CDR3 has 15 residues. Germline CDR1 MNHEY, CDR2 SVGAGI. Trimming stripped 0 bases from V and 6 bases from J, with 15 bases between. For the CDR3, the DNA is TGTGCCAGCAGTTACTCGAAGGGCTCCCCGGGCGAGCAGTACTTC. It specifies CASSYSKGSPGEQYF.

This chain links TRBV28 with TRBJ1-1; 7 bases fit TRBD1. The junction had 5 bases not matched to a gene; V was cut back by 3 bases and J by 4 bases. Germline lookup yields CDR1 MDHEN and CDR2 SYDVKM. There are 14 residues in the CDR3. This CDR3 is CASSLGQRSTEAFF. The CDR3 region has the DNA TGTGCCAGCAGTTTGGGACAGAGGTCCACTGAAGCTTTCTTT.

The genes are TRBV5-1 and TRBJ2-1; D is possibly TRBD2 (5 bases). Germline V gene sequence: CDR1 SGHRS, CDR2 YFSETQ. The CDR3 loop spans 16 amino acids. Trimming shortened V by 4 bases and J by 0 bases, and 14 bases separated the two germline ends. The CDR3 nucleotides read TGCGCCAGCAGCCACGGACTGGCGAGCTCCTACAATGAGCAGTTCTTC. It translates to CASSHGLASSYNEQFF.

The rearrangement links TRBV2 to TRBJ2-1; possibly TRBD1 for D (5 bases). This CDR3 comprises 13 residues. CDR1 and CDR2 (germline): SNHLY, FYNNEI. The V end was cut by 6 bases, the J end by 6 bases, with 12 bases between. The CDR3 DNA follows: TGTGCCAGCAGCCCGACAGATTTCAATGAGCAGTTCTTC. Protein product: CASSPTDFNEQFF.